This T cell receptor beta chain was documented in a study of T cell responses to AZD1222 COVID-19 vaccine. Data came from immunoSEQ multiplex PCR; TCRdb stores just in-frame clones and leaves some out. The sample carries 110,000 to 150,000 clones, over 75% recorded once. Looked up from germline, CDR1 is MNHNS and CDR2 is SASEGT. The V gene lost 3 bases and the J gene lost 1 base, with 16 bases spanning the gap. This CDR3 has 16 residues. The chain employs TRBV6-1 and TRBJ2-7; D remains unclear. The sequence was collected from an adult in good health. The material sequenced was peripheral blood, taken on day 0 of AZD1222 vaccination. CDR3 DNA: TGTGCCAGCAGTGACTTTGGGATGGACGGATCCTACGAGCAGTACTTC. It specifies CASSDFGMDGSYEQYF.